This T cell receptor (beta chain) appears in the sequencing data of a study of blood T cell repertoires in COVID-19. Across the whole study: Samples representing acute and convalescent COVID-19 were sourced from the United States, Italy and Spain. Sources were T cells, B-cell-depleted T cells, or PBMCs; the material itself was cDNA or gDNA.

The study assigned cohorts using participant-reported clinical history. Recovered Cohort 3 donors showed two negative PCRs, clearance, or symptom resolution. In germline, CDR1 is MDHEN, CDR2 SYDVKM. The CDR3 runs 13 residues. The germline V and J ends were trimmed by 6 bases and 4 bases, with 12 bases remaining between them. Generated by immunoSEQ multiplex PCR, the TCRdb table keeps only in-frame clones and is missing some. The table shows around 300,000 clones, with roughly 88% occurring only once. The chain couples TRBV28 to TRBJ1-2, with D perhaps matching TRBD1 (6 bases). The sequencing sample was made of PBMCs or T cells enriched from blood (not recorded which). This sequence originates from a man aged 25-40 years who had recovered from COVID-19. The CDR3 loop reads CASRRGQTYGYTF. The CDR3, as DNA: TGTGCCAGCAGACGAGGACAGACCTATGGCTACACCTTC.